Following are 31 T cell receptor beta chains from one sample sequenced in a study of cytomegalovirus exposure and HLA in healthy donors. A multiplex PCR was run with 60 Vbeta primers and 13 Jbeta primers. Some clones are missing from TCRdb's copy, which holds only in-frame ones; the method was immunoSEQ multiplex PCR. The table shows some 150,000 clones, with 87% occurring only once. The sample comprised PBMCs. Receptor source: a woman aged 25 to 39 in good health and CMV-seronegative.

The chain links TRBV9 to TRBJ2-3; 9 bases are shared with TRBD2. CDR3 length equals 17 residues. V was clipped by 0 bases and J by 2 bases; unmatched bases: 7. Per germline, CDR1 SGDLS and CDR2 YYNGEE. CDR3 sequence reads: CASSVEGAGGLTDTQYF. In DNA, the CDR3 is TGTGCCAGCAGCGTAGAAGGGGCGGGGGGGCTCACAGATACGCAGTATTTT.

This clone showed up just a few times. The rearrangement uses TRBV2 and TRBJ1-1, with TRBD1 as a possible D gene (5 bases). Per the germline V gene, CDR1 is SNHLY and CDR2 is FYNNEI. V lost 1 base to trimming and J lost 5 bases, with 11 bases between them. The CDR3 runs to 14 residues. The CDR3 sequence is CASSEVRDRTEAFF. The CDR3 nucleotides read TGTGCCAGCAGTGAAGTGCGTGACAGAACTGAAGCTTTCTTT.

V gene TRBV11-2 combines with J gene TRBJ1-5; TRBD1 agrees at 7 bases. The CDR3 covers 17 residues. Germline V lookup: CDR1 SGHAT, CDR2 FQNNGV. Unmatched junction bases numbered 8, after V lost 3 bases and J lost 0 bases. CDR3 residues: CASSFRKGQISNQPQHF. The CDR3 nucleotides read TGTGCCAGCAGCTTCCGAAAGGGACAGATTAGCAATCAGCCCCAGCATTTT.

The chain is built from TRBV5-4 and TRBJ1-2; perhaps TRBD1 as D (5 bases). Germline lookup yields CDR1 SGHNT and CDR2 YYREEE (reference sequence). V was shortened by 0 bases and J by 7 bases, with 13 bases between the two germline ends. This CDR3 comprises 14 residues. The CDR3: CASSLVEGLSGYTF. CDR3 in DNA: TGTGCCAGCAGCTTGGTGGAGGGGCTGTCTGGCTACACCTTC.

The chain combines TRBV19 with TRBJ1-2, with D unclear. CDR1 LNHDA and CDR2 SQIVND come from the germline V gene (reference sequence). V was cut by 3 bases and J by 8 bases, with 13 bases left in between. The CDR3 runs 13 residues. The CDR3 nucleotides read TGTGCCAGTAGTATCGGAGCTAACTGGGGCTACACCTTC. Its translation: CASSIGANWGYTF.

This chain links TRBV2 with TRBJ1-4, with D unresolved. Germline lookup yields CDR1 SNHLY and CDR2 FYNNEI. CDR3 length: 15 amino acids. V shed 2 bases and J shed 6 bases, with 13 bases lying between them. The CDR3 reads CASSERGGAHEKLFF. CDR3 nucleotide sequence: TGTGCCAGCAGTGAAAGAGGTGGAGCCCATGAAAAACTGTTTTTT.

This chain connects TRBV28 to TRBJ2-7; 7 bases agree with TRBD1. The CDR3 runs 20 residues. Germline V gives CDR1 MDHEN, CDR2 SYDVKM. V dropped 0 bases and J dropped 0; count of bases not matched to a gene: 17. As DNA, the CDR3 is TGTGCCAGCAGTTTATGGAACTTGGTTGGGGGACAGTTAACCTCCTACGAGCAGTACTTC. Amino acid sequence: CASSLWNLVGGQLTSYEQYF.

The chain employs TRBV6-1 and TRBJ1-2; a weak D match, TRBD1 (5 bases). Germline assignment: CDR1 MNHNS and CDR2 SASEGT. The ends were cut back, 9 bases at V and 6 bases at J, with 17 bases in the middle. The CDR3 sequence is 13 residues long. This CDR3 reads CASLKGQGHGYTF. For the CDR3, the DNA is TGTGCCAGTTTGAAGGGGCAAGGCCATGGCTACACCTTC.

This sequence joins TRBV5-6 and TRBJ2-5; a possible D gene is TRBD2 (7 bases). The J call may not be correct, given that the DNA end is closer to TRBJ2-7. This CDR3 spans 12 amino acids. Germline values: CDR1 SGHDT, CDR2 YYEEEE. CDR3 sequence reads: CASTKGGYEQYF. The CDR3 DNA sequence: TGTGCCAGCACAAAGGGGGGGTACGAGCAGTACTTC.

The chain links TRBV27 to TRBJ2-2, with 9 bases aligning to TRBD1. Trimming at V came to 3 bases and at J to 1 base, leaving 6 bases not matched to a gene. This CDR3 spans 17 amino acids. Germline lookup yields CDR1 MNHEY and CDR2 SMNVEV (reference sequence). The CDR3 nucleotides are TGTGCCAGCAGTTTGCATGGGGACAGGGAGAACACCGGGGAGCTGTTTTTT. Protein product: CASSLHGDRENTGELFF.

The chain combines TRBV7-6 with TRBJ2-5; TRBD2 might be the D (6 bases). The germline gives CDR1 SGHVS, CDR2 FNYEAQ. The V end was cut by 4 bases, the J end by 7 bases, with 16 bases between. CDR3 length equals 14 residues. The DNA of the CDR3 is TGTGCCAGCAGCTCCCCCGGGGGAGCCGGGACCCAGTACTTC. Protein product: CASSSPGGAGTQYF.

In nucleotides, the CDR3 is TGCGCCAGCAGCTTGGCCAGGGGCAGCGGAAATGAAAAACTGTTTTTT. Residues: CASSLARGSGNEKLFF. The rearrangement links TRBV5-1 to TRBJ1-4, with D possibly being TRBD1 (6 bases). Germline lookup yields CDR1 SGHRS and CDR2 YFSETQ. Deletions cut 0 bases from V and 5 bases from J, with 14 bases between. The CDR3 covers 16 residues.

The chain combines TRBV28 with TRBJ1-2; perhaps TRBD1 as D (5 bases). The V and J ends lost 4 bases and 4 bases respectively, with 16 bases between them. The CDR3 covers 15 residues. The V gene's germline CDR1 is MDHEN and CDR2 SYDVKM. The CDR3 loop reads CASSYPLGQFYGYTF. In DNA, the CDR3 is TGTGCCAGCAGTTACCCTTTGGGGCAGTTCTATGGCTACACCTTC.

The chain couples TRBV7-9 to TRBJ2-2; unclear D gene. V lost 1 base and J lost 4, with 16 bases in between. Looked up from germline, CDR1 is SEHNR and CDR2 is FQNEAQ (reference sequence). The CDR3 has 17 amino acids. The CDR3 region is CASSLVEVSSSTGELFF. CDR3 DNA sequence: TGTGCCAGCAGCTTAGTTGAGGTCAGCTCGAGCACCGGGGAGCTGTTTTTT.

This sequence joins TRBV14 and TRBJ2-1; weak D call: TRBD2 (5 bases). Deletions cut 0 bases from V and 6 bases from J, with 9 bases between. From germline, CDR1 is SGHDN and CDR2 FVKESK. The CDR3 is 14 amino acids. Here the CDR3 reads CASSQDWAGNEQFF. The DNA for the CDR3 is TGTGCCAGCAGCCAAGACTGGGCGGGCAATGAGCAGTTCTTC. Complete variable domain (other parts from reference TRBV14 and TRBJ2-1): EAGVTQFPSHSVIEKGQTVTLRCDPISGHDNLYWYRRVMGKEIKFLLHFVKESKQDESGMPNNRFLAERTGGTYSTLKVQPAELEDSGVYFCASSQDWAGNEQFFGPGTRLTVL.

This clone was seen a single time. CDR3 DNA: TGCGCCAGCAGCTCCCGGGACAGGTCGATCTACGAGCAGTACTTC. Amino acid sequence: CASSSRDRSIYEQYF. J is TRBJ2-7 and V is TRBV5-1; 8 bases agree with TRBD1. CDR3 length equals 15 residues. The germline V gene encodes CDR1 SGHRS and CDR2 YFSETQ. J lost 3 bases, V lost 3 bases, and 8 bases had no gene match.

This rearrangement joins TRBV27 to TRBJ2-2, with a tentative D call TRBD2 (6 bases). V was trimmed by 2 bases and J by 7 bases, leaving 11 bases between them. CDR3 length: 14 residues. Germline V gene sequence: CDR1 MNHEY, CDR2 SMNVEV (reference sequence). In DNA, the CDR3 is TGTGCCAGCAGTTTAGGAGGGTTCGGCGGGGAGCTGTTTTTT. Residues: CASSLGGFGGELFF.

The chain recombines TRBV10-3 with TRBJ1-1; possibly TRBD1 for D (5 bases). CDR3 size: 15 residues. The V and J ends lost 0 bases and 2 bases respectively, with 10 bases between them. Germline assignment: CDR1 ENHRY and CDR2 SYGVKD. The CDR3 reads CAISESGQANTEAFF. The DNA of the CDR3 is TGTGCCATCAGTGAGTCGGGGCAGGCAAACACTGAAGCTTTCTTT.

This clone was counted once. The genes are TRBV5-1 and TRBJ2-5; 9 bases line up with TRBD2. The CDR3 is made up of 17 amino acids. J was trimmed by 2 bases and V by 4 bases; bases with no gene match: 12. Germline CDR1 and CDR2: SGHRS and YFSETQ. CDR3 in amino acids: CASSLTSGVGDQETQYF. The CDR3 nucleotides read TGCGCCAGCAGCCTGACTAGCGGAGTGGGGGATCAAGAGACCCAGTACTTC. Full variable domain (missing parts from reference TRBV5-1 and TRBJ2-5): KAGVTQTPRYLIKTRGQQVTLSCSPISGHRSVSWYQQTPGQGLQFLFEYFSETQRNKGNFPGRFSGRQFSNSRSEMNVSTLELGDSALYLCASSLTSGVGDQETQYFGPGTRLLVL.

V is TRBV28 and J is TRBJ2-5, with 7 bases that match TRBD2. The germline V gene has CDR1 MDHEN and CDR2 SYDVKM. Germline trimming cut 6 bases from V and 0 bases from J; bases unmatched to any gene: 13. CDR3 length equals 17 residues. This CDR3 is CASSPLSWGGYQETQYF. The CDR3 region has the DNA TGTGCCAGCAGCCCTTTGAGTTGGGGGGGTTACCAAGAGACCCAGTACTTC. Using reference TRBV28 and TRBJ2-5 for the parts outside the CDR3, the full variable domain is DVKVTQSSRYLVKRTGEKVFLECVQDMDHENMFWYRQDPGLGLRLIYFSYDVKMKEKGDIPEGYSVSREKKERFSLILESASTNQTSMYLCASSPLSWGGYQETQYFGPGTRLLVL.

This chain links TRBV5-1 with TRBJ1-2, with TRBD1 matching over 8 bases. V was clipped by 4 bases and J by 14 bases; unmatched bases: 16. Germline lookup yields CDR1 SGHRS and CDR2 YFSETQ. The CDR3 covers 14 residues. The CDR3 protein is CASSTRQGPLVRTF. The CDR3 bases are TGCGCCAGCAGCACGCGACAGGGGCCCCTTGTAAGAACCTTC.

The CDR3 DNA reads as TGTGCCAGCAGCCAAGGGGTAGCGGGAGTGGATGAGCAGTTCTTC. Translation gives CASSQGVAGVDEQFF. The chain couples TRBV4-2 to TRBJ2-1; TRBD2 matches at 9 bases. CDR1 and CDR2 (germline): LGHNA, YNFKEQ. Trimming at V came to 1 base and at J to 8 bases, leaving 6 bases not matched to a gene. There are 15 residues in the CDR3.

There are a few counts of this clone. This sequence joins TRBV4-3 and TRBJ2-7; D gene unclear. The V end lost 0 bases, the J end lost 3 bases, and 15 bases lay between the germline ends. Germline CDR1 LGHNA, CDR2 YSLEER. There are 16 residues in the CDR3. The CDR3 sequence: CASSQEARGGHYEQYF. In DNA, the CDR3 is TGCGCCAGCAGCCAAGAAGCCCGCGGCGGTCACTACGAGCAGTACTTC.

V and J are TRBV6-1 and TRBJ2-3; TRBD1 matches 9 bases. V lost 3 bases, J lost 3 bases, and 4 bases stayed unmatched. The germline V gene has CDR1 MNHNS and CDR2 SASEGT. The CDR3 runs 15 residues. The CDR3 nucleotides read TGTGCCAGCAGTGACAGACAGGGGGTTACAGATACGCAGTATTTT. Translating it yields CASSDRQGVTDTQYF.

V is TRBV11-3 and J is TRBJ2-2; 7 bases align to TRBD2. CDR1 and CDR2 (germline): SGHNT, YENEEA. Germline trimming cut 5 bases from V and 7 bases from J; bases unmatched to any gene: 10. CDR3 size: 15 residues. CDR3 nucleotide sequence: TGTGCCAGCAGCCTTAGGCGGGAGAATTACGGGGAGCTGTTTTTT. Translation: CASSLRRENYGELFF.

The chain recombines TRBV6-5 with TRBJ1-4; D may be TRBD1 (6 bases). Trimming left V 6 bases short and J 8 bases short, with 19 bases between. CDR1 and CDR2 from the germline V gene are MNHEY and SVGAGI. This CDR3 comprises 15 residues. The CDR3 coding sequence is TGTGCCAGCAGCCGTGGCGGGGCGGGGGGCGAAAAACTGTTTTTT. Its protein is CASSRGGAGGEKLFF.

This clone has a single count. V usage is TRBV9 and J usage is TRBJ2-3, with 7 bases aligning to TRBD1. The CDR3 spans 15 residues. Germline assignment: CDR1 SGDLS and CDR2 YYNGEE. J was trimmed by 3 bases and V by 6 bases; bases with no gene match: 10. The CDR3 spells CASTLEGTDTDTQYF. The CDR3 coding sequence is TGTGCCAGCACCCTTGAAGGGACAGATACAGATACGCAGTATTTT.

The DNA for the CDR3 is TGCAGCGTTGATTTAGGGGGCGTTTGGACTGAAGCTTTCTTT. This sequence encodes CSVDLGGVWTEAFF. The J gene is TRBJ1-1, the V gene TRBV29-1, with 7 bases that match TRBD1. Germline-derived CDR1 and CDR2 are SQVTM and ANQGSEA. The V segment lost 3 bases and the J segment 5 bases; nucleotides outside the gene matches: 9. The CDR3 loop spans 14 amino acids.

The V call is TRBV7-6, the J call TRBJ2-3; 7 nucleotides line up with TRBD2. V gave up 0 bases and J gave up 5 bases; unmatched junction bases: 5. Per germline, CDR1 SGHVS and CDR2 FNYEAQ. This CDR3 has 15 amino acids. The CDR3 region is CASSLAGGLGDTQYF. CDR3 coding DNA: TGTGCCAGCAGCTTAGCGGGAGGGCTTGGAGATACGCAGTATTTT.

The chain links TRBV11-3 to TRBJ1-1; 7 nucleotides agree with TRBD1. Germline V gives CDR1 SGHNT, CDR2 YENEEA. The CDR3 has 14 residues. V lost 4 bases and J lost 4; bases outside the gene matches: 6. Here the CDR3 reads CASSSGTEGTEAFF. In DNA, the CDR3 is TGTGCCAGCAGCTCCGGGACAGAGGGCACTGAAGCTTTCTTT.

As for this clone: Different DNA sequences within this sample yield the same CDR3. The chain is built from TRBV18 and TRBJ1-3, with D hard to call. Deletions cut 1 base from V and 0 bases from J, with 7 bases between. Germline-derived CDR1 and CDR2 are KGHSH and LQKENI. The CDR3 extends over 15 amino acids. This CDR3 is CASSPQGVSGNTIYF. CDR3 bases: TGTGCCAGCTCACCACAGGGAGTCTCTGGAAACACCATATATTTT.